This T cell receptor beta chain was recovered during a study of molecular identifiers for immune sequencing clone quantification. In the case of this clonotype: Its antigen is undetermined. It may be a read error: a sequence one base away is much more abundant.

Naive CD8 T cells were sorted as CD8+CD4-CCR7+CD45RA+. Study conclusions and caveats: In a background of around 920,000 naive cells, spiked Jurkat TCR RNA from one cell was reportedly detectable. Clones that had above 20 RNA copies took up over 97% of effector molecules but under 1% in naive cells. Highly expanded clone sizes could be underestimated by identical TCR molecules that share a barcode.

TCRdb re-derived calls from the PCR reads in MiXCR, one entry per CDR3 protein. The sample carries around 460,000 distinct CDR3 sequences, about a fifth recorded once. Input material: naive CD8+ T cells from blood, with Jurkat cell RNA spiked in. Subset here: FACS-sorted CD8+CD4-CCR7+CD45RA+ naive T cells. The sequence was collected from a human donor in good health. Some libraries in this study had Jurkat cell RNA spiked in.

CDR3 coding DNA: TGTGCCAGCAGCCTCGGGACAGCAACTAATGAAAAACTGTTTTTT. This sequence encodes CASSLGTATNEKLFF. The V call is TRBV7-9, the J call TRBJ1-4, with 7 nucleotides matching TRBD1. This CDR3 is built from 15 residues. Trimming removed 5 bases from V and 0 bases from J; junction bases left unmatched: 3. The germline gives CDR1 SEHNR, CDR2 FQNEAQ (reference sequence).